The next 5 T cell receptor beta chains were all read from a single sample in a study of CD8+CD57+ T cells in acquired aplastic anemia. For CDR3 and TCR beta VDJ profiling, genomic DNA was the template used. TCRdb processed the reads anew with MiXCR; each CDR3 protein has one entry. In the table there are 200,000 to 250,000 distinct CDR3 sequences, approximately 60% of which are singletons. Sequencing was performed on sorted CD4+, CD8+, or CD8+CD57+ T cells (not recorded which) from PBMCs. The receptor set was obtained from a human donor in good health.

V is TRBV29-1 and J is TRBJ2-2; D is possibly TRBD2 (5 bases). CDR1 SQVTM and CDR2 ANQGSEA come from the germline V gene. The CDR3 length is 13 residues. V gave up 1 base and J gave up 6 bases, with 9 bases separating them. Written as DNA, the CDR3 is TGCAGCGTTGAAGGGTGGGGAGCCGGGGAGCTGTTTTTT. Translation gives CSVEGWGAGELFF.

This clonotype appeared many times. The V and J genes are TRBV11-2 and TRBJ1-4; D perhaps matches TRBD1 (5 bases). This CDR3 comprises 15 residues. V was shortened by 5 bases and J by 4 bases, with 14 bases between the two germline ends. Germline V gene data show CDR1 as SGHAT and CDR2 as FQNNGV. DNA for the CDR3: TGTGCCAGCAGCAGAAGGGACTTCGGTAATGAAAAACTGTTTTTT. Amino acid sequence: CASSRRDFGNEKLFF.

This clonotype has a count of ten or more. The chain is built from TRBV15 and TRBJ2-7; no reliable D call. Germline assignment: CDR1 LNHNV and CDR2 YYDKDF (reference sequence). The CDR3 extends over 14 amino acids. Trimming pared 1 base from V and 2 bases from J, leaving 9 bases between. CDR3 loop: CATSRVSTTYEQYF. Here the CDR3 DNA reads TGTGCCACCAGCAGAGTATCGACCACCTACGAGCAGTACTTC.

The J gene is TRBJ1-5, the V gene TRBV7-6; D gene ambiguous. The length of the CDR3 is 14 residues. The V gene lost 2 bases and the J gene lost 7 bases, with 12 bases spanning the gap. Germline CDR1 reads SGHVS; CDR2 reads FNYEAQ. Here the CDR3 DNA reads TGTGCCAGCAGCTTAACCGACAAACGGCAGCCCCAGCATTTT. This encodes CASSLTDKRQPQHF.

This clonotype showed up just a few times. This chain links TRBV9 with TRBJ1-5; D not certain. V was clipped by 0 bases and J by 6 bases, with 7 bases between them. CDR1 and CDR2 (germline): SGDLS, YYNGEE. This CDR3 has 13 residues. CDR3 DNA: TGTGCCAGCAGCGTAGGGGGATCTCAGCCCCAGCATTTT. It yields the protein CASSVGGSQPQHF.